This T cell receptor beta chain originates from a study of T-cell memory formation after mild COVID-19 listed by TCRdb under 2021. For context, the study as a whole: TCR sequence clusters from the two donors were found to be largely donor specific. In two donors, T-cell clones that expanded and contracted after mild COVID-19 were followed by sequencing TCRalpha and TCRbeta repertoires longitudinally. Two young, previously healthy adult volunteers, one female and one male, were included in the cohort. The paper's findings and limits, for the study overall: Contracting CD4+ clones appeared mostly in the CM and EM memory subsets, whereas CD8+ clones were enriched in EMRA. The study included only two mild cases, and larger cohorts that include severe cases with pre-infection samples were judged to be necessary. The second-wave clones that peaked on day 37 were not confirmed to be SARS-CoV-2 specific. Clones contracting from day 15 to 85 had balanced CD4/CD8 phenotypes, while a second wave expanding from day 15 to 37 was biased towards CD4+. Some responding clones were detected in pre-infection memory, suggesting pre-existing cross-reactive memory T cells joined the SARS-CoV-2 response.

The sequencer listed for this sample is Illumina NovaSeq 6000. TCRalpha and TCRbeta cDNA libraries were built by 5'RACE with constant-segment primers, adding sample barcodes and unique molecular identifiers. Trizol reagent was used to extract RNA from every sample. The libraries were amplified in two PCR steps, and the second step added a second sample barcode and Illumina TruSeq adapters. The libraries were sequenced on an Illumina NovaSeq using 2 x 150 bp paired-end reads. In the paper's pipeline: The reads were demultiplexed and collapsed into UMI-guided consensus sequences using migec v1.2.7. With mixcr v2.1.11, UMI consensuses were aligned to TRA and TRB V and J templates and assembled into clonotypes. Clonotypes were classified as expanded or contracted when called significant by both edgeR and NoisET, with noise models trained on biological replicates. For edgeR calls, the cutoffs were a false discovery rate-adjusted p below 0.01 and a log2 fold-change threshold of 1. As an exploratory analysis of dynamics, max-normalized trajectories of the 1000 most abundant clonotypes were examined with PCA combined with hierarchical clustering. Separately sequenced CD4+ and CD8+ repertoires were used to assign a CD4 or CD8 phenotype to each responding clone. TCRdb passed the public sequencing reads through fastp at Q25 and MiXCR, retaining productive beta sequences. Identical CDR3 proteins give one entry, which carries the most common genes and DNA. These V and J calls originate from TCRdb's pipeline instead of the authors' own analysis. The sample table lists hundreds of thousands of distinct CDR3 sequences, roughly 21% of them with a count of one. The ten largest clones add up to under 15% of the sample.

Ficoll-Paque density gradient centrifugation was used to isolate PBMCs. This clonotype appeared a few times. It has no known antigen specificity. There are no base qualities to consult, and no much larger clone falls within one base. Sequences SGHDT (CDR1) and YYEEEE (CDR2) are obtained from the germline V gene. Trimming costs V 0 bases and J 1 base, and their ends lie 10 bases apart. The CDR3, from cysteine to phenylalanine, totals 15 residues. Only CDR3 DNA is held: 45 bases, read in frame from base 1. The sequenced sample consisted of PBMCs or a T cell subset sorted from them (not recorded which). The sequence derives from an adult woman who had mild COVID-19 (a few samples of this study predate the infection). The sample titles of this study are shuffled in the database, so cell type and time point are left out; the donor was told from shared clones. Rearrangement joined TRBV5-6 to TRBJ2-5; there is no confident call for the D gene. At the DNA level, the sequence is TGTGCCAGCAGCTTGGGAAGGACGACCCAAGAGACCCAGTACTTC. Its translation reads: CASSLGRTTQETQYF.